This passage covers 15 T cell receptor beta chains from one sample sequenced in a study of T cell responses to AZD1222 COVID-19 vaccine. Assay: immunoSEQ multiplex PCR; the TCRdb copy retains only in-frame clones and omits some. The top ten clones hold about 6% of a sample with 150,000 to 200,000 clones, roughly 87% of them seen once. The input for sequencing was peripheral blood, taken 28 days after the second AZD1222 dose. These receptors originate from an adult who received the AZD1222 COVID-19 vaccine.

The chain uses TRBV7-3 and TRBJ2-6; D might be TRBD1 (6 bases). Germline CDR1 is SGHTA and CDR2 is FQGTGA. Trimming stripped 4 bases from V and 3 bases from J, with 7 bases between. CDR3 length: 14 amino acids. CDR3 protein: CASSSGVGANVLTF. CDR3 coding DNA: TGTGCCAGCAGCTCAGGGGTTGGGGCCAACGTCCTGACTTTC.

Only one count was recorded for this clone. V gene TRBV19 combines with J gene TRBJ1-1; D not certain. CDR3 length: 11 amino acids. Germline assignment: CDR1 LNHDA and CDR2 SQIVND (reference sequence). Trimming took off 4 bases at V and 5 bases at J, with 5 bases between the two ends. The CDR3 DNA follows: TGTGCCAGTAGTAGGACGACTGAAGCTTTCTTT. Protein product: CASSRTTEAFF.

The chain couples TRBV28 to TRBJ1-5; D gene unclear. The V and J ends lost 5 bases and 6 bases respectively, with 20 bases between them. The germline CDR1 and CDR2 sequences are MDHEN and SYDVKM. This CDR3 is built from 16 residues. CDR3 DNA sequence: TGTGCCAGCAGTACACCGTCGACACCCGCGCGTCAGCCCCAGCATTTT. This encodes CASSTPSTPARQPQHF. Drawing the rest from reference TRBV28 and TRBJ1-5, the complete variable domain is DVKVTQSSRYLVKRTGEKVFLECVQDMDHENMFWYRQDPGLGLRLIYFSYDVKMKEKGDIPEGYSVSREKKERFSLILESASTNQTSMYLCASSTPSTPARQPQHFGDGTRLSIL.

The table lists this clone with a few counts. The V call is TRBV7-9, the J call TRBJ1-1; no clear D. Germline lookup yields CDR1 SEHNR and CDR2 FQNEAQ (reference sequence). The CDR3 runs 12 residues. Trimming stripped 5 bases from V and 3 bases from J, with 7 bases between. The CDR3 protein is CASSPSDTEAFF. In nucleotides, the CDR3 is TGTGCCAGCAGCCCGTCCGACACTGAAGCTTTCTTT.

The chain combines TRBV25-1 with TRBJ2-1; D is unresolved. This CDR3 is 15 amino acids long. The V gene's germline CDR1 is MGHDK and CDR2 SYGVNS. Trimming stripped 3 bases from V and 0 bases from J, with 9 bases between. The CDR3 DNA sequence: TGTGCCAGCAGTGACGCGGAAAGCTCCTACAATGAGCAGTTCTTC. It specifies CASSDAESSYNEQFF.

V gene TRBV27 combines with J gene TRBJ1-2; D is ambiguous. V lost 6 bases to trimming and J lost 4 bases, with 12 bases between them. This CDR3 region has 13 residues. Germline V gives CDR1 MNHEY, CDR2 SMNVEV (reference sequence). The CDR3 reads CASRLRGGYGYTF. In DNA form, the CDR3 reads TGTGCCAGCAGACTACGAGGAGGCTATGGCTACACCTTC.

This clone was recorded only once. This rearrangement joins TRBV30 to TRBJ2-1, with 8 bases that match TRBD2. Germline CDR1 is GTSNPN and CDR2 is SVGIG (reference sequence). With 0 bases clipped from V and 5 bases from J, the junction kept 3 bases outside the gene matches. The CDR3 is 14 amino acids. DNA for the CDR3: TGTGCCTGGAGTGTCAGCGGGGGCCACAATGAGCAGTTCTTC. This sequence encodes CAWSVSGGHNEQFF.

This clone has only one observation. This rearrangement joins TRBV3-1 (or the pseudogene TRBV3-2) to TRBJ1-5; D remains unclear. The CDR3 contains 18 residues. V lost 1 base and J lost 0, with 16 bases in between. Germline CDR1 LGHDT, CDR2 YNNKEL (reference sequence). This CDR3 is CASSQAKGRLDSNQPQHF. CDR3 nucleotides: TGTGCCAGCAGCCAAGCTAAAGGCAGGTTAGATAGCAATCAGCCCCAGCATTTT.

The chain has TRBV12-5 and TRBJ1-5, with a weak D call TRBD1 (6 bases). The germline V gene encodes CDR1 LGHNT and CDR2 FRNRAP. V gave up 7 bases and J gave up 2 bases, with 15 bases separating them. CDR3 size: 15 residues. The DNA of the CDR3 is TGTGCTAGTGCCCCGGACAGCGGGCGCAATCAGCCCCAGCATTTT. Translation gives CASAPDSGRNQPQHF.

A single count supports this clone. The chain is built from TRBV28 and TRBJ1-1; possibly TRBD1 for D (5 bases). Germline values: CDR1 MDHEN, CDR2 SYDVKM. The CDR3 length is 14 residues. Trimming removed 7 bases at V and 1 base at J, with 13 bases between. CDR3 region: CASTLGPANTEAFF. CDR3 in DNA: TGTGCCAGCACCTTGGGACCGGCGAACACTGAAGCTTTCTTT.

The chain employs TRBV6-5 and TRBJ2-3, with D perhaps matching TRBD1 (6 bases). The V and J ends lost 5 bases and 1 base respectively, with 10 bases between them. CDR1 is MNHEY and CDR2 is SVGAGI in the germline V gene. The CDR3 sequence is 14 residues long. This CDR3 reads CASSKRTGTDTQYF. The CDR3 region has the DNA TGTGCCAGCAGTAAACGGACAGGCACAGATACGCAGTATTTT.

The chain is built from TRBV5-4 and TRBJ2-5; TRBD2 aligns across 8 bases. Germline V CDR1 and CDR2: SGHNT, YYREEE (reference sequence). V gave up 4 bases and J gave up 0 bases; unmatched junction bases: 5. This CDR3 comprises 15 residues. CDR3 in DNA: TGTGCCAGCAGCGAAGGACTAGCCTACCAAGAGACCCAGTACTTC. Protein sequence: CASSEGLAYQETQYF.

The chain uses TRBV5-8 and TRBJ2-7; D is possibly TRBD2 (5 bases). This CDR3 is 11 amino acids long. CDR1 is SGHTS and CDR2 is YDEGEE in the germline V gene. Trimming pared 4 bases from V and 3 bases from J, leaving 5 bases between. CDR3 in amino acids: CASSRGYEQYF. The CDR3 coding sequence is TGTGCCAGCAGCCGGGGCTACGAGCAGTACTTC. The full variable domain, its missing parts supplied by reference TRBV5-8 and TRBJ2-7, is EAGVTQSPTHLIKTRGQQATLRCSPISGHTSVYWYQQALGLGLQFLLWYDEGEERNRGNFPPRFSGRQFPNYSSELNVNALELEDSALYLCASSRGYEQYFGPGTRLTVT.

This clone was observed a single time. The V and J genes are TRBV28 and TRBJ2-3; D unresolved. Trimming took 5 bases from V and 4 from J, leaving 13 bases between them. This CDR3 region has 14 residues. Germline V lookup: CDR1 MDHEN, CDR2 SYDVKM. The CDR3 loop reads CASSPQIGPDTQYF. The DNA for the CDR3 is TGTGCCAGCAGTCCCCAGATTGGTCCAGATACGCAGTATTTT.

CDR3 DNA sequence: TGTGCCAGCAGCGTCAGCCAGTCAAGAAGGGAGACCCAGTACTTC. Amino acid sequence: CASSVSQSRRETQYF. The genes are TRBV9 and TRBJ2-5; D not resolved. Germline-derived CDR1 and CDR2 are SGDLS and YYNGEE. Trimming removed 2 bases from V and 5 bases from J, with 16 bases in between. This CDR3 region has 15 residues.